The entry below describes one T cell receptor (beta chain). Using unique molecular identifiers, the investigators prepared the TCRbeta library. TCRdb re-called the PCR reads through MiXCR, storing one row per CDR3 protein. The repertoire holds 450,000 to 600,000 distinct CDR3 sequences, 15% to 20% seen once, with 2.5% to 3.5% in the top ten. These data belong to a study of T-cell reconstitution after alpha-beta-depleted transplantation in children. Germline V gives CDR1 SGHVS, CDR2 FNYEAQ. The CDR3 totals 15 residues. Trimming took off 3 bases at V and 4 bases at J, with 10 bases between the two ends.

This receptor was identified in a human donor who donated a stem cell graft to a child with acute lymphoblastic leukemia. V is TRBV7-6 and J is TRBJ1-6, with D tentatively TRBD1 (5 bases). This specimen consisted of PBMCs from the stem cell graft donor, obtained from the stem cell graft. For the CDR3, the DNA is TGTGCCAGCAGCTTGAGGGGCCTTTATAATTCACCCCTCCACTTT. Translated, it gives CASSLRGLYNSPLHF.